This TCR beta chain was sequenced in a study of response to subunit inactivated influenza vaccine. This clonotype was recorded a few times. TCRdb re-called the RT-PCR reads through MiXCR, storing one row per CDR3 protein. The sample records roughly 700,000 distinct CDR3 sequences, over 11% being singletons. The source material was PBMCs from blood, sampled less than 15 days before vaccination. The receptor was isolated from a man in his fifties who received an inactivated influenza vaccine.

The CDR3 reads CASSVSEANEKLFF. The CDR3 DNA follows: TGTGCCAGCAGTGTCTCGGAGGCTAATGAAAAACTGTTTTTT. The chain couples TRBV6-1 to TRBJ1-4; D is unclear. The germline V gene has CDR1 MNHNS and CDR2 SASEGT. The CDR3 has 14 amino acids. Trimming left V 4 bases short and J 3 bases short, with 9 bases between.